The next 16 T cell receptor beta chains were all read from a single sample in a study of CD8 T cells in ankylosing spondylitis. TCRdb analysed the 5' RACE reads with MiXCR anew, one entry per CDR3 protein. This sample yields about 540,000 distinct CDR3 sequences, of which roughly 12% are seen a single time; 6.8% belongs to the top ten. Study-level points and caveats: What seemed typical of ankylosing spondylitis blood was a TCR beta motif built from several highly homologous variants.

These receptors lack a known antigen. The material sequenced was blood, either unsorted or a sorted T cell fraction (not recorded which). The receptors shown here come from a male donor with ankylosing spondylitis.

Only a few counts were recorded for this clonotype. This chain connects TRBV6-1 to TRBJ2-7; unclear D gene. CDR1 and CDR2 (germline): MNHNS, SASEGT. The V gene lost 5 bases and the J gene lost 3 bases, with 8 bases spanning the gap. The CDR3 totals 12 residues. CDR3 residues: CASSHTSYEQYV. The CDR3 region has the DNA TGTGCCAGCAGTCACACAAGCTACGAGCAGTACGTC.

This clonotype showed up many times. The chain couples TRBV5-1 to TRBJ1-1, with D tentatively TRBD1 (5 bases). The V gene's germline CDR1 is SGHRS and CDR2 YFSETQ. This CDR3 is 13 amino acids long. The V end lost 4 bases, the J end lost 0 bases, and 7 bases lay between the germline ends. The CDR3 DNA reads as TGCGCCAGCAGCGGGGGGTTGAACACTGAAGCTTTCTTT. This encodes CASSGGLNTEAFF.

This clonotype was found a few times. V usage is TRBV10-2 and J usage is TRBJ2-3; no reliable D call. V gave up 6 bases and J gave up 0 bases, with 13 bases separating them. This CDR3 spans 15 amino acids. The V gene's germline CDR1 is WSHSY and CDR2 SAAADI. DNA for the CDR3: TGCGCCAGCAGCGACTGGAGAGCTAGCACAGATACGCAGTATTTT. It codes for CASSDWRASTDTQYF.

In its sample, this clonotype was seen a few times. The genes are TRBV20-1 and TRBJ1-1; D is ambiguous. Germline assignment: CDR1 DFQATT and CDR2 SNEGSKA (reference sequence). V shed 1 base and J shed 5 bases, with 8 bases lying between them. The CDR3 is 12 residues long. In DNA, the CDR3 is TGCAGTGCTAGAGCTCGGGTAACTGAAGCTTTCTTT. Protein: CSARARVTEAFF.

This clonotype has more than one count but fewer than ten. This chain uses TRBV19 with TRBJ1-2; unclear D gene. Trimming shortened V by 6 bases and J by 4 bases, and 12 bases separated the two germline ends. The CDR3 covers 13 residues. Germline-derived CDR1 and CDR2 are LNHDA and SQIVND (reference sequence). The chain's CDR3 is CASSYTGSYGYTF. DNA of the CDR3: TGTGCCAGTAGCTATACCGGGTCCTATGGCTACACCTTC.

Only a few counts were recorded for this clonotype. The CDR3 DNA reads as TGCAGTGCTAGAGCGGCTAGCGGGGACTTGGTTACCGGGGAGCTGTTTTTT. Amino acids: CSARAASGDLVTGELFF. V and J are TRBV20-1 and TRBJ2-2; 9 bases line up with TRBD2. This CDR3 region has 17 residues. CDR1 is DFQATT, CDR2 SNEGSKA, per germline (reference sequence). The ends lost 1 base at V and 5 bases at J; junction bases unmatched: 11.

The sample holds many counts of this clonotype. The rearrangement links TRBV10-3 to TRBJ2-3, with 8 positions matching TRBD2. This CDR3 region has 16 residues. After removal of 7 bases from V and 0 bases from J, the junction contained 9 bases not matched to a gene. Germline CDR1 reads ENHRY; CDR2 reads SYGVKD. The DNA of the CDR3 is TGTGCCATCACCCCCCTTGGGACTAGTAGCACAGATACGCAGTATTTT. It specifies CAITPLGTSSTDTQYF.

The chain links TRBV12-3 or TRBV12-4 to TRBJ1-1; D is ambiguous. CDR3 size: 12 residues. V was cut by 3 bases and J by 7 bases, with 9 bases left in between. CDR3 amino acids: CASSFGQIEAFF. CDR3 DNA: TGTGCCAGCAGTTTTGGGCAGATTGAAGCTTTCTTT.

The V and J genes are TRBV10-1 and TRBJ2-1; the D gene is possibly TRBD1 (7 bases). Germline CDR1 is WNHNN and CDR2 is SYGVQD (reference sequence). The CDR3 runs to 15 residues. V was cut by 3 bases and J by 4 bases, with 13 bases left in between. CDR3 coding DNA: TGCGCCAGCAGTGATCAGGGGGGCGGGTACAATGAGCAGTTCTTC. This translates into CASSDQGGGYNEQFF.

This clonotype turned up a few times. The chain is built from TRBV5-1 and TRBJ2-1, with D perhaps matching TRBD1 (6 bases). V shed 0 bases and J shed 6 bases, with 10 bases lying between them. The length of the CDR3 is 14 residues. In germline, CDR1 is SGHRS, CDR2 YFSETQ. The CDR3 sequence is CASSLGMGANEQFF. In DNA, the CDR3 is TGCGCCAGCAGCTTGGGTATGGGGGCCAATGAGCAGTTCTTC.

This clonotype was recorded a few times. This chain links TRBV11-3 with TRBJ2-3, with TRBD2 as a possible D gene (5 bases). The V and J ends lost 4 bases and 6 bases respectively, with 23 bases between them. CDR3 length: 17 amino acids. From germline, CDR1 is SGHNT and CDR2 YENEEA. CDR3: CASSSLGFTTGGDTQYF. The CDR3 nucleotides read TGTGCCAGCAGCTCTCTGGGGTTTACGACCGGCGGGGATACGCAGTATTTT.

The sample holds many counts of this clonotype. The CDR3 reads CASSLEGGDYNEQFF. As DNA, the CDR3 is TGTGCCAGCAGCTTAGAGGGGGGGGACTACAATGAGCAGTTCTTC. This rearrangement joins TRBV7-8 to TRBJ2-1; tentative D call: TRBD2 (7 bases). The germline CDR1 and CDR2 sequences are SGHVS and FQNEAQ. Trimming shortened V by 1 base and J by 3 bases, and 10 bases separated the two germline ends. The CDR3 runs to 15 residues. The complete variable domain, with remaining parts taken from reference TRBV7-8 and TRBJ2-1, reads GAGVSQSPRYKVAKRGQDVALRCDPISGHVSLFWYQQALGQGPEFLTYFQNEAQLDKSGLPSDRFFAERPEGSVSTLKIQRTQQEDSAVYLCASSLEGGDYNEQFFGPGTRLTVL.

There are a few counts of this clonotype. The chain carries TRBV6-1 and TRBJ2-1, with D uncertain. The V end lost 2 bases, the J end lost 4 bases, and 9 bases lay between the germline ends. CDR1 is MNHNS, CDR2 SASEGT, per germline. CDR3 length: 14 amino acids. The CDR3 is CASSENPGYNEQFF. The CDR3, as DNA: TGTGCCAGCAGTGAAAACCCCGGGTACAATGAGCAGTTCTTC.

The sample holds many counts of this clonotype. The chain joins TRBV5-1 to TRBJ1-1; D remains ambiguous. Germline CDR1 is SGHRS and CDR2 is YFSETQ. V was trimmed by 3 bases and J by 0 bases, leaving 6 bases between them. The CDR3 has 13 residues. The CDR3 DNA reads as TGCGCCAGCAGCTCCTCCATGAACACTGAAGCTTTCTTT. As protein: CASSSSMNTEAFF.

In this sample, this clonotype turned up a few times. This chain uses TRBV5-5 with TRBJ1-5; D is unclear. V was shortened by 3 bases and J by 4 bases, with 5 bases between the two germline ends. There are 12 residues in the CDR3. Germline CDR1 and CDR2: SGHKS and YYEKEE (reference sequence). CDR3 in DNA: TGTGCCAGCAGCTCCATTAATCAGCCCCAGCATTTT. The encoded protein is CASSSINQPQHF.

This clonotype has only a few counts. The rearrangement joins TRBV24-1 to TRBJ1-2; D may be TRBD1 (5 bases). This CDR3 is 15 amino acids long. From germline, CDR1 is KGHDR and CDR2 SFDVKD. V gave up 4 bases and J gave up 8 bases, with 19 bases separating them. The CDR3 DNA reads TGTGCCACCAGTGACCCCCTTCCGGGGCCAGGAGGCTACACCTTC. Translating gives CATSDPLPGPGGYTF.